This T cell receptor (beta chain) was profiled in a study of OX40 agonist ivuxolimab in advanced cancers. TCRdb's table, derived via immunoSEQ multiplex PCR, lists solely in-frame clones and lacks some. The sample has about 85,000 clones; around 87% are singletons. The length of the CDR3 is 13 residues. Trimming removed 6 bases from V and 5 bases from J, with 11 bases in between. Germline CDR1 is SNHLY and CDR2 is FYNNEI. The cohort excluded patients with autoimmune disease history or systemic immunosuppression. V and J are TRBV2 and TRBJ1-5; the D is unclear. The source of this sequence is an adult with an advanced solid tumor such as melanoma, head and neck, liver or kidney cancer. The sample consisted of CD4+ or CD8+ T cells sorted from blood, taken in a trial of the OX40 agonist ivuxolimab. The CDR3 coding sequence is TGTGCCAGCAGCCGCCAACCTTATCAGCCCCAGCATTTT. It yields the protein CASSRQPYQPQHF.